This T cell receptor beta chain was identified during a study of cytomegalovirus exposure and HLA in healthy donors. The wider study: Earlier, approximately 180 million T cells were analyzed, and 90 million to 120 million unique TCR beta sequences were found among them.

Concerning this clone itself: Its antigen is currently unknown.

Study findings and constraints: Analyzed later, association rates of TCRs varied across HLA loci, with DRB1 most and HLA-C fewest.

Germline V gene data show CDR1 as MNHEY and CDR2 as SMNVEV (reference sequence). V lost 5 bases, J lost 4 bases, and 6 bases stayed unmatched. CDR3 size: 15 residues. It was with 60 Vbeta and 13 Jbeta primers that the PCR ran. The data were produced by immunoSEQ multiplex PCR, yet TCRdb's version contains in-frame clones alone and is incomplete. The repertoire holds some 160,000 clones, with around 77% as singletons. V usage is TRBV27 and J usage is TRBJ2-1, with 9 bases lining up with TRBD2. This receptor was obtained from a woman under 40 in good health and CMV-seronegative. Sequenced: PBMCs. The CDR3 coding sequence is TGTGCCAGCAGTCTAAGCGGGGGGAATTACAATGAGCAGTTCTTC. Its protein is CASSLSGGNYNEQFF.